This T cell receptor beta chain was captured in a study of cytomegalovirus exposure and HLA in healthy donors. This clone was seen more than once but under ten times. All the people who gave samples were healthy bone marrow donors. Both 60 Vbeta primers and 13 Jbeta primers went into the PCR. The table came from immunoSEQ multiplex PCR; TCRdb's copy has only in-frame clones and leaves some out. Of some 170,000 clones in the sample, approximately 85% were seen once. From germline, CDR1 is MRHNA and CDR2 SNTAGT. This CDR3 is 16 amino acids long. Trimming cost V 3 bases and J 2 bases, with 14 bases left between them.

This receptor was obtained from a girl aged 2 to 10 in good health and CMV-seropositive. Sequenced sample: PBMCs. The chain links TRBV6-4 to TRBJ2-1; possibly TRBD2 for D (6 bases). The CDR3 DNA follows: TGTGCCAGCAGTGAGGATTCGGAGGGCCCCTACAATGAGCAGTTCTTC. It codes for CASSEDSEGPYNEQFF.